This TCR beta chain was documented in a study of shared T cell receptors in the human thymus. The method was immunoSEQ multiplex PCR; TCRdb's version includes in-frame clones alone and lacks a portion of them. The data contain 700,000 or so clones, roughly 85% of them singletons. V lost 1 base and J lost 5, with 24 bases in between. Germline CDR1 LNHDA, CDR2 SQIVND (reference sequence). CDR3 length: 20 residues. Separately, the same data were catalogued under a study of human thymus T cells. That paper states: Corrective cardiac operations yielded the resected thymus tissue. Thymic and blood repertoires appeared to carry a bias in their V and J gene usage.

This TCR derives from a girl under three years old with a congenital heart defect. This chain uses TRBV19 with TRBJ1-6, with D possibly matching TRBD1 (6 bases). What was sequenced was thymocytes. CDR3 amino acids: CASSIGPTPSEDRHNSPLHF. The DNA for the CDR3 is TGTGCCAGTAGTATAGGACCCACACCCAGCGAGGACAGACATAATTCACCCCTCCACTTT.